Each of the 30 T cell receptor beta chains below was sequenced from the same sample in a study of blood T cell repertoires in COVID-19. Produced via immunoSEQ multiplex PCR; TCRdb's table is partial and in-frame only. The data hold fewer than 200,000 clones, with 84% observed a single time. The sequencing input was PBMCs or T cells enriched from blood (not recorded which). The receptor source for this set is a woman aged 25 to 39 who had been exposed to COVID-19.

The chain recombines TRBV7-9 with TRBJ1-2; the D gene is possibly TRBD1 (5 bases). V shed 1 base and J shed 8 bases, with 14 bases lying between them. The CDR3 consists of 14 residues. The germline V gene encodes CDR1 SEHNR and CDR2 FQNEAQ (reference sequence). The CDR3 coding sequence is TGTGCCAGCAGCTTAGACCCCAGGGAAGGGGGCTACACCTTC. Its translation: CASSLDPREGGYTF.

The sample holds one count of this clone. The chain uses TRBV11-2 and TRBJ1-1, with TRBD1 matching 7 bases. CDR3 length: 15 amino acids. The trim removed 5 bases at V and 0 bases at J, leaving 6 bases unmatched. CDR1 and CDR2 from the germline V gene are SGHAT and FQNNGV. CDR3 sequence: CASSLRDRLNTEAFF. In DNA form, the CDR3 reads TGTGCCAGCAGCCTCCGGGACAGACTGAACACTGAAGCTTTCTTT. The whole variable domain, remainder taken from reference TRBV11-2 and TRBJ1-1, is EAGVAQSPRYKIIEKRQSVAFWCNPISGHATLYWYQQILGQGPKLLIQFQNNGVVDDSQLPKDRFSAERLKGVDSTLKIQPAKLEDSAVYLCASSLRDRLNTEAFFGQGTRLTVV.

This chain joins TRBV19 and TRBJ1-4; the match to TRBD1 covers 8 bases. Trimming at V came to 6 bases and at J to 0 bases, leaving 3 bases not matched to a gene. The CDR3 contains 15 residues. Germline CDR1 is LNHDA and CDR2 is SQIVND (reference sequence). CDR3 sequence (DNA): TGTGCCAGTAGGACAGGGGCTGCAACTAATGAAAAACTGTTTTTT. As protein: CASRTGAATNEKLFF.

This chain connects TRBV4-1 to TRBJ1-2; TRBD1 matches at 12 bases. The V and J ends lost 4 bases and 8 bases, in that order; junction bases with no gene match: 8. CDR1 and CDR2 (germline): MGHRA, YSYEKL. This CDR3 comprises 15 residues. In DNA, the CDR3 is TGCGCCAGCAGCCTCGTAGGGACAGGGGGCACGGGCTACACCTTC. Translation: CASSLVGTGGTGYTF.

This sequence joins TRBV29-1 and TRBJ1-3, with 7 bases aligning to TRBD1. V dropped 5 bases and J dropped 0; count of bases not matched to a gene: 4. This CDR3 spans 14 amino acids. Looked up from germline, CDR1 is SQVTM and CDR2 is ANQGSEA. The CDR3 nucleotides read TGCAGCGTTTTGGGACAGACCTCTGGAAACACCATATATTTT. Protein: CSVLGQTSGNTIYF.

The chain uses TRBV5-4 and TRBJ2-7; the D gene is possibly TRBD1 (6 bases). Trimming shortened V by 4 bases and J by 5 bases, and 16 bases separated the two germline ends. Germline V lookup: CDR1 SGHNT, CDR2 YYREEE (reference sequence). The CDR3 has 14 amino acids. The chain's CDR3 is CASSKTQGKDEQYF. Here the CDR3 DNA reads TGTGCCAGCAGCAAGACGCAGGGGAAGGACGAGCAGTACTTC.

The chain links TRBV6-4 to TRBJ2-3, with D possibly being TRBD2 (6 bases). V lost 10 bases, J lost 5 bases, and 22 bases lay in between. The CDR3 runs 15 residues. Germline assignment: CDR1 MRHNA and CDR2 SNTAGT. CDR3: CATRPLGTEGDTQYF. The CDR3 DNA follows: TGTGCCACCCGTCCCCTCGGAACGGAGGGAGATACGCAGTATTTT.

The rearrangement uses TRBV18 and TRBJ1-6; 8 positions agree with TRBD1. The ends lost 5 bases at V and 10 bases at J; junction bases unmatched: 10. Per germline, CDR1 KGHSH and CDR2 LQKENI. This CDR3 region has 15 residues. The CDR3 loop reads CASSDIQGVASPLHF. The CDR3 coding sequence is TGTGCCAGCTCAGACATACAGGGGGTCGCGTCACCCCTCCACTTT.

The chain employs TRBV7-2 and TRBJ2-7; tentatively, D is TRBD1 (5 bases). Germline V gene data show CDR1 as SGHTA and CDR2 as FQGNSA. There are 16 residues in the CDR3. Trimming removed 1 base from V and 1 base from J, with 14 bases in between. CDR3 region: CASSLVARVLSYEQYF. The CDR3 DNA sequence: TGTGCCAGCAGCTTAGTGGCCAGGGTATTGTCCTACGAGCAGTACTTC.

The count of this clone is one. This chain connects TRBV19 to TRBJ2-1; no reliable D call. The CDR3 length is 15 residues. Germline V CDR1 and CDR2: LNHDA, SQIVND (reference sequence). The V end lost 3 bases, the J end lost 7 bases, and 16 bases lay between the germline ends. CDR3 protein: CASSIPPFGENEQFF. In DNA, the CDR3 is TGTGCCAGTAGTATCCCCCCCTTTGGTGAGAATGAGCAGTTCTTC.

The chain uses TRBV4-1 and TRBJ2-5; tentatively, D is TRBD2 (5 bases). There are 14 residues in the CDR3. Trimming shortened V by 5 bases and J by 5 bases, and 15 bases separated the two germline ends. Germline V gives CDR1 MGHRA, CDR2 YSYEKL. The CDR3, as DNA: TGCGCCAGCAGCGTAACCGGGAATAGGGAGACCCAGTACTTC. Amino acid sequence: CASSVTGNRETQYF.

This clone showed up just once. This chain joins TRBV5-1 and TRBJ2-3, with a possible D match to TRBD2 (6 bases). This CDR3 is 15 amino acids long. CDR1 is SGHRS and CDR2 is YFSETQ in the germline V gene. V lost 2 bases and J lost 2, with 12 bases in between. DNA for the CDR3: TGCGCCAGCAGCTTTGGGACTCCTAACACAGATACGCAGTATTTT. Translating it yields CASSFGTPNTDTQYF.

The CDR3 region is CASRSIEGDTEAFF. The CDR3 DNA sequence: TGTGCCAGCAGGAGCATTGAGGGGGACACTGAAGCTTTCTTT. The chain has TRBV9 and TRBJ1-1; possibly TRBD1 for D (6 bases). Germline V gene sequence: CDR1 SGDLS, CDR2 YYNGEE. CDR3 length equals 14 residues. V dropped 5 bases and J dropped 3 bases, with 14 bases sitting between them.

The chain uses TRBV29-1 and TRBJ2-7; the match to TRBD1 covers 11 bases. V lost 6 bases, J lost 3 bases, and 4 bases stayed unmatched. This CDR3 contains 13 residues. The germline V gene encodes CDR1 SQVTM and CDR2 ANQGSEA. The CDR3 DNA reads TGCAGCGTCGGGACAGGGGGTTTCTACGAGCAGTACTTC. Amino acids: CSVGTGGFYEQYF.

The chain carries TRBV4-3 and TRBJ1-1; D remains ambiguous. With 0 bases removed from V and 1 base from J, the gap between germline ends came to 6 bases. The germline CDR1 and CDR2 sequences are LGHNA and YSLEER. The CDR3 sequence is 14 residues long. This CDR3 reads CASSQESQNTEAFF. CDR3 coding DNA: TGCGCCAGCAGCCAAGAATCACAGAACACTGAAGCTTTCTTT.

DNA of the CDR3: TGTGCCAGCAGCTTTAATAATCATCGGGGTGGGACAGATACGCAGTATTTT. Its protein is CASSFNNHRGGTDTQYF. V usage is TRBV5-5 and J usage is TRBJ2-3; the D gene is possibly TRBD2 (5 bases). The germline V and J ends were trimmed by 2 bases and 3 bases, with 19 bases remaining between them. CDR1 is SGHKS, CDR2 YYEKEE, per germline (reference sequence). The CDR3 sequence is 17 residues long.

The chain combines TRBV18 with TRBJ1-5, with D possibly matching TRBD1 (5 bases). The CDR3 runs to 14 residues. Per germline, CDR1 KGHSH and CDR2 LQKENI. The V end lost 2 bases, the J end lost 6 bases, and 11 bases lay between the germline ends. This chain's CDR3 is CASSPAGSPQPQHF. The CDR3 DNA follows: TGTGCCAGCTCACCAGCAGGGTCTCCTCAGCCCCAGCATTTT.

The rearrangement uses TRBV29-1 and TRBJ2-1; no reliable D call. Trimming removed 6 bases at V and 8 bases at J, with 14 bases between. Per germline, CDR1 SQVTM and CDR2 ANQGSEA. The CDR3 extends over 12 amino acids. The CDR3 protein is CSVDSQVDEQFF. CDR3 coding DNA: TGCAGCGTGGATTCCCAGGTCGATGAGCAGTTCTTC.

The chain uses TRBV5-4 and TRBJ2-3; 8 bases map to TRBD2. The J segment lost 7 bases and the V segment lost 0 bases, leaving 10 bases of the junction unmatched. This CDR3 comprises 16 residues. Germline values: CDR1 SGHNT, CDR2 YYREEE (reference sequence). The CDR3 DNA sequence: TGTGCCAGCAGCTTGGAGGGCGGGGGGTCTCTTCATACGCAGTATTTT. Amino acid sequence: CASSLEGGGSLHTQYF.

V usage is TRBV19 and J usage is TRBJ1-1; unclear D gene. The CDR3 runs to 11 residues. Trimming removed 7 bases at V and 0 bases at J, with 3 bases between. CDR1 is LNHDA, CDR2 SQIVND, per germline (reference sequence). The CDR3 DNA reads TGTGCCAGTAACATGAACACTGAAGCTTTCTTT. Translation: CASNMNTEAFF.

V gene TRBV13 combines with J gene TRBJ1-4; 8 bases are a match to TRBD1. V shed 5 bases and J 4 bases; nucleotides not matched to a gene: 9. Germline assignment: CDR1 PRHDT and CDR2 FYEKMQ (reference sequence). The CDR3 loop spans 16 amino acids. The CDR3 DNA reads as TGTGCCAGCAGCCGCGCCAGGGGGCGTTATAATGAAAAACTGTTTTTT. Protein sequence: CASSRARGRYNEKLFF.

The chain links TRBV7-2 to TRBJ1-1, with D tentatively TRBD1 (6 bases). Trimming left V 5 bases short and J 2 bases short, with 12 bases between. The CDR3 is 14 amino acids. Germline assignment: CDR1 SGHTA and CDR2 FQGNSA. CDR3 nucleotides: TGTGCCAGCAGCCCGGGACACCTTAACACTGAAGCTTTCTTT. Translated, it gives CASSPGHLNTEAFF. Using reference TRBV7-2 and TRBJ1-1 for the parts outside the CDR3, the full variable domain is GAGVSQSPSNKVTEKGKDVELRCDPISGHTALYWYRQSLGQGLEFLIYFQGNSAPDKSGLPSDRFSAERTGGSVSTLTIQRTQQEDSAVYLCASSPGHLNTEAFFGQGTRLTVV.

The chain is built from TRBV6-5 and TRBJ2-7; 10 positions agree with TRBD1. CDR1 MNHEY and CDR2 SVGAGI come from the germline V gene. Unmatched junction bases numbered 10, after V lost 6 bases and J lost 5 bases. The CDR3 length is 15 residues. CDR3 DNA: TGTGCCAGCAGACCACCGACAGGGGGCAGGAACGAGCAGTACTTC. Its protein product is CASRPPTGGRNEQYF.

The V call is TRBV3-1 (or the pseudogene TRBV3-2), the J call TRBJ2-3; 11 bases fit TRBD2. This CDR3 contains 17 residues. V dropped 0 bases and J dropped 6; count of bases not matched to a gene: 8. Germline V gives CDR1 LGHDT, CDR2 YNNKEL (reference sequence). CDR3: CASSQDLSGGATDTQYF. In DNA, the CDR3 is TGTGCCAGCAGCCAAGATCTTAGCGGGGGGGCCACCGATACGCAGTATTTT.

This rearrangement joins TRBV4-2 to TRBJ2-1; the match to TRBD2 covers 11 bases. This CDR3 comprises 14 residues. V shed 1 base, J shed 13 bases, and the junction held 6 bases outside the gene matches. The germline CDR1 and CDR2 sequences are LGHNA and YNFKEQ. CDR3 in amino acids: CASSQVGLAEEQFF. The CDR3 coding sequence is TGTGCCAGCAGCCAAGTGGGACTAGCGGAAGAACAGTTCTTC.

The chain is built from TRBV7-8 and TRBJ1-6; possibly TRBD1 for D (6 bases). CDR1 and CDR2 from the germline V gene are SGHVS and FQNEAQ. This CDR3 has 17 residues. V lost 5 bases and J 5 bases, leaving 19 bases between the germline ends. Here the CDR3 DNA reads TGTGCCAGCAGCACCATCACAGCAGGGGCTAATAATTCACCCCTCCACTTT. Translation: CASSTITAGANNSPLHF.

CDR3 sequence: CASGLTGVAKNIQYF. The CDR3 DNA is TGTGCTAGTGGACTGACAGGGGTGGCCAAAAACATTCAGTACTTC. This sequence joins TRBV12-5 and TRBJ2-4; 8 positions match TRBD1. In germline, CDR1 is LGHNT, CDR2 FRNRAP. This CDR3 comprises 15 residues. V trimming: 6 bases; J trimming: 1 base; junction bases outside the gene matches: 5.

The V and J genes are TRBV12-3 or TRBV12-4 and TRBJ2-1, with 7 bases matching TRBD2. The CDR3 is made up of 13 amino acids. V gave up 6 bases and J gave up 3 bases; unmatched junction bases: 2. Here the CDR3 DNA reads TGTGCCAGCAGCTGGGGGGGCTACAATGAGCAGTTCTTC. This gives the protein CASSWGGYNEQFF.

V usage is TRBV29-1 and J usage is TRBJ2-1; D remains ambiguous. V was cut by 7 bases and J by 8 bases, with 15 bases left in between. This CDR3 spans 12 amino acids. The germline V gene encodes CDR1 SQVTM and CDR2 ANQGSEA. CDR3 in DNA: TGCAGCGGGATGATTGAGGTCGATGAGCAGTTCTTC. This sequence encodes CSGMIEVDEQFF.

The chain uses TRBV7-9 and TRBJ2-7, with 7 bases lining up with TRBD2. There are 15 residues in the CDR3. CDR1 and CDR2 from the germline V gene are SEHNR and FQNEAQ (reference sequence). Unmatched junction bases numbered 10, after V lost 6 bases and J lost 2 bases. CDR3 loop: CASRTTGGEAYEQYF. The CDR3 DNA reads as TGTGCCAGCAGGACCACGGGGGGAGAGGCCTACGAGCAGTACTTC.